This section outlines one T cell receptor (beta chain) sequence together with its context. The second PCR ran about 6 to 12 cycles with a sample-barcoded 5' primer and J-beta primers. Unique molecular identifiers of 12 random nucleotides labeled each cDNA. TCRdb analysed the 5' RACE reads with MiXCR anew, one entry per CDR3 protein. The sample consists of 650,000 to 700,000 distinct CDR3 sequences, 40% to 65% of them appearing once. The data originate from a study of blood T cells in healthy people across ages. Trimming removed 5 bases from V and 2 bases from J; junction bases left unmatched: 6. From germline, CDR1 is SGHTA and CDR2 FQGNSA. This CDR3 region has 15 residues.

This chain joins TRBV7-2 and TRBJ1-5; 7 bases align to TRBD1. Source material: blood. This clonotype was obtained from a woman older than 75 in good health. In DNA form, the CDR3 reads TGTGCCAGCAGCCCAGGGGGGGTTGGCAATCAGCCCCAGCATTTT. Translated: CASSPGGVGNQPQHF.